These 23 T cell receptor beta chains share one sample of origin, sequenced in a study of CD8+ T cells in alopecia areata. After isolation, RNA underwent reverse transcription to generate cDNA as the sequencing template. Assay: immunoSEQ multiplex PCR; the TCRdb copy retains only in-frame clones and omits some. The sample comprises 210,000 or so clones, 66% of which are singletons, and 1% to 1.5% rests with the top ten. The treatment was: oral pan-JAK inhibitor, 5-10 mg twice daily. Sample: CD4+ T cells sorted from blood, taken at week 44, from a patient treated with tofacitinib. The receptors here all came from a human donor with alopecia areata.

This clone appeared a few times. The rearrangement uses TRBV25-1 and TRBJ2-4; perhaps TRBD2 as D (5 bases). Germline values: CDR1 MGHDK, CDR2 SYGVNS. The CDR3 spans 13 residues. V shed 4 bases and J shed 7 bases, with 11 bases lying between them. The CDR3: CASSGAGGNIQYF. CDR3 sequence (DNA): TGTGCCAGCAGTGGGGCGGGTGGCAACATTCAGTACTTC.

This sequence joins TRBV29-1 and TRBJ1-1; unclear D gene. Germline loops: CDR1 SQVTM, CDR2 ANQGSEA. CDR3 size: 10 residues. The ends were cut back, 6 bases at V and 3 bases at J, with 5 bases in the middle. CDR3: CSVMDTEAFF. In DNA form, the CDR3 reads TGCAGCGTCATGGACACTGAAGCTTTCTTT.

The rearrangement links TRBV5-1 to TRBJ2-1; TRBD1 matches at 7 bases. The CDR3 extends over 17 amino acids. J gave up 4 bases and V 4 bases, and 14 bases lay outside the gene matches. Per germline, CDR1 SGHRS and CDR2 YFSETQ. This chain's CDR3 is CASSLTTQGLTYNEQFF. The CDR3 coding sequence is TGCGCCAGCAGCCTTACTACACAGGGGTTAACGTACAATGAGCAGTTCTTC.

DNA for the CDR3: TGTGCCAGCAGTTTATCGGGGAGGCGTGGGGAGCCCCAGCATTTT. Its translation: CASSLSGRRGEPQHF. The rearrangement uses TRBV27 and TRBJ1-5; D is undetermined. Trimming left V 0 bases short and J 8 bases short, with 14 bases between. This CDR3 comprises 15 residues. Germline values: CDR1 MNHEY, CDR2 SMNVEV (reference sequence).

CDR3 DNA sequence: TGTGCCAGCAGTGAAGTAACAGGGGGGGATGAGCAGTTCTTC. Amino acids: CASSEVTGGDEQFF. V is TRBV2 and J is TRBJ2-1; a weak D match, TRBD1 (8 bases). Germline V gene lookup returns CDR1 SNHLY and CDR2 FYNNEI. The CDR3 length is 14 residues. V lost 1 base, J lost 8 bases, and 12 bases lay in between.

This clone was observed a few times. The chain is built from TRBV29-1 and TRBJ1-2; D gene ambiguous. The CDR3 contains 12 residues. Per the germline V gene, CDR1 is SQVTM and CDR2 is ANQGSEA. Trimming took off 3 bases at V and 7 bases at J, with 12 bases between the two ends. CDR3 sequence reads: CSVDSKGSGYTF. CDR3 DNA: TGCAGCGTTGACAGCAAGGGATCTGGCTACACCTTC.

The genes are TRBV9 and TRBJ2-3, with 10 bases fitting TRBD1. V dropped 4 bases and J dropped 6; count of bases not matched to a gene: 11. CDR3 length equals 16 residues. Germline assignment: CDR1 SGDLS and CDR2 YYNGEE. For the CDR3, the DNA is TGTGCCAGCAGCCGGGGGGACAGGGGAAGTTCCGATACGCAGTATTTT. This sequence encodes CASSRGDRGSSDTQYF.

This clone was found a few times. The chain uses TRBV6-5 and TRBJ2-1, with TRBD2 matching over 10 bases. The CDR3 is 14 residues long. The V segment lost 6 bases and the J segment 3 bases; nucleotides outside the gene matches: 2. CDR1 is MNHEY and CDR2 is SVGAGI in the germline V gene. The CDR3 loop is CASRGTSDYNEQFF. CDR3 nucleotide sequence: TGTGCCAGCAGAGGGACTAGCGACTACAATGAGCAGTTCTTC.

The genes are TRBV2 and TRBJ1-1; D is perhaps TRBD1 (5 bases). This CDR3 is built from 15 residues. Trimming pared 4 bases from V and 4 bases from J, leaving 16 bases between. Germline loops: CDR1 SNHLY, CDR2 FYNNEI. The CDR3 DNA reads TGTGCCAGCAGTGTGGAGGGGTATAGAGGCACTGAAGCTTTCTTT. Encoded protein: CASSVEGYRGTEAFF.

The rearrangement joins TRBV7-2 to TRBJ1-2; D remains ambiguous. The CDR3 runs to 11 residues. Trimming shortened V by 1 base and J by 8 bases, and 5 bases separated the two germline ends. CDR1 is SGHTA and CDR2 is FQGNSA in the germline V gene. CDR3 sequence reads: CASSLEVGYTF. In nucleotides, the CDR3 is TGTGCCAGCAGCTTAGAGGTCGGCTACACCTTC.

The V call is TRBV13, the J call TRBJ1-2; TRBD1 aligns across 10 bases. From germline, CDR1 is PRHDT and CDR2 FYEKMQ (reference sequence). The V gene end was trimmed by 9 bases and the J gene end by 5 bases; junction bases not matched to a gene: 9. The CDR3 totals 14 residues. CDR3 sequence: CASGQGENFYGYTF. In DNA, the CDR3 is TGTGCCAGTGGACAGGGGGAGAACTTTTATGGCTACACCTTC.

The V and J genes are TRBV27 and TRBJ1-1; perhaps TRBD1 as D (5 bases). The CDR3 runs to 14 residues. V lost 5 bases and J lost 2, with 12 bases in between. Germline V gene data show CDR1 as MNHEY and CDR2 as SMNVEV (reference sequence). CDR3: CASSQYGANTEAFF. The CDR3 DNA reads TGTGCCAGCAGTCAATACGGGGCTAACACTGAAGCTTTCTTT.

This clone was counted only a few times. The chain is built from TRBV19 and TRBJ1-1, with a weak D call TRBD1 (6 bases). The V gene's germline CDR1 is LNHDA and CDR2 SQIVND (reference sequence). Trimming pared 2 bases from V and 4 bases from J, leaving 14 bases between. This CDR3 has 15 residues. This CDR3 is CASSIQGMLGTEAFF. The CDR3 DNA reads as TGTGCCAGTAGTATACAGGGGATGCTGGGCACTGAAGCTTTCTTT.

This rearrangement joins TRBV7-9 to TRBJ1-6; D uncertain. The CDR3 runs 14 residues. With 2 bases removed from V and 7 bases from J, the gap between germline ends came to 9 bases. CDR1 is SEHNR, CDR2 FQNEAQ, per germline (reference sequence). CDR3 protein: CASSLSHGNSPLHF. The DNA of the CDR3 is TGTGCCAGCAGCTTATCTCATGGGAATTCACCCCTCCACTTT.

This clone was observed a few times. V usage is TRBV11-2 and J usage is TRBJ2-7; D is perhaps TRBD1 or TRBD2 (5 bases each). V was trimmed by 3 bases and J by 9 bases, leaving 21 bases between them. Looked up from germline, CDR1 is SGHAT and CDR2 is FQNNGV. This CDR3 contains 15 residues. The CDR3 DNA follows: TGTGCCAGCAGCTTGCCCGGGGCCGGCTTCCTAGGGCAGTACTTC. It is translated as CASSLPGAGFLGQYF.

A few counts support this clone. The chain has TRBV29-1 and TRBJ2-7, with no clear D. The ends were cut back, 4 bases at V and 2 bases at J, with 9 bases in the middle. The CDR3 is 12 residues long. The V gene's germline CDR1 is SQVTM and CDR2 ANQGSEA. In DNA form, the CDR3 reads TGCAGCGTTGTTTACGGTCCCTACGAGCAGTACTTC. This translates into CSVVYGPYEQYF.

The table lists this clone with a count of one. This chain joins TRBV29-1 and TRBJ1-2; 7 bases are a match to TRBD1. The CDR3 totals 12 residues. V lost 2 bases and J lost 6; bases outside the gene matches: 3. CDR1 is SQVTM, CDR2 ANQGSEA, per germline. CDR3 protein: CSVEPGGDGYTF. The DNA for the CDR3 is TGCAGCGTTGAACCAGGGGGTGATGGCTACACCTTC.

The chain carries TRBV6-1 and TRBJ1-2; 7 nucleotides agree with TRBD1. Trimming at V came to 2 bases and at J to 7 bases, leaving 10 bases not matched to a gene. CDR1 is MNHNS and CDR2 is SASEGT in the germline V gene. The length of the CDR3 is 15 residues. CDR3 bases: TGTGCCAGCAGTGAAATACGACAGGGAATGGCTGGCTACACCTTC. Encoded protein: CASSEIRQGMAGYTF.

This clone has only one observation. The V gene is TRBV7-3, the J gene TRBJ2-1, with unresolved D. CDR1 and CDR2 (germline): SGHTA, FQGTGA. Deletions cut 5 bases from V and 6 bases from J, with 8 bases between. This CDR3 comprises 12 residues. Here the CDR3 reads CASSLYPNEQFF. Here the CDR3 DNA reads TGTGCCAGCAGCCTTTATCCCAATGAGCAGTTCTTC.

The rearrangement uses TRBV21-1 and TRBJ2-5; the D call in the table, TRBD2, was not verified against the DNA. TRBV21-1 is shown as a pseudogene. This CDR3 is built from 13 residues. CDR3 in DNA: TGTGCCGGTTCGGGGGAGATACAAGAGACCCAGTACTTC. Amino acid sequence: CAGSGEIQETQYF.

The chain links TRBV30 to TRBJ1-6; D not certain. V lost 3 bases, J lost 7 bases, and 13 bases lay in between. In germline, CDR1 is GTSNPN, CDR2 SVGIG (reference sequence). The CDR3 has 14 amino acids. The CDR3 DNA is TGTGCCTGGAGGGCCGCTGGGCTCAATTCACCCCTCCACTTT. Protein sequence: CAWRAAGLNSPLHF.

This chain links TRBV7-2 with TRBJ2-3, with D possibly matching TRBD1 (5 bases). In germline, CDR1 is SGHTA, CDR2 FQGNSA. This CDR3 contains 13 residues. The V gene lost 10 bases and the J gene lost 4 bases, with 15 bases spanning the gap. The DNA of the CDR3 is TGTGCCACCAAGGTGCAGGGCGCAGATACGCAGTATTTT. Protein sequence: CATKVQGADTQYF.

The chain carries TRBV29-1 and TRBJ2-1, with 8 bases lining up with TRBD2. The CDR3 loop spans 13 amino acids. CDR1 is SQVTM, CDR2 ANQGSEA, per germline. V lost 7 bases and J lost 7; bases outside the gene matches: 9. DNA of the CDR3: TGCAGCGCGGCCGGGACTAGAGGTAATGAGCAGTTCTTC. It codes for CSAAGTRGNEQFF.